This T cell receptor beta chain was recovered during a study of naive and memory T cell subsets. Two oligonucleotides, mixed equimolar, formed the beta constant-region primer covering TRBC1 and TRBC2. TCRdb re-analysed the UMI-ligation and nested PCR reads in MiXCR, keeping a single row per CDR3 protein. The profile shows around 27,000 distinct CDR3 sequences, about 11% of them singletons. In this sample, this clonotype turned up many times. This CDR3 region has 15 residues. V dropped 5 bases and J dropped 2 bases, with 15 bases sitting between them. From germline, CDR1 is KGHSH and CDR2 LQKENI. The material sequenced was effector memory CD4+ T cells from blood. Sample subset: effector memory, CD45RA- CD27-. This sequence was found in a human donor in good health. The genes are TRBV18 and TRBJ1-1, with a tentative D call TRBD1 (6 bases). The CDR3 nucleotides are TGTGCCAGCTCAGTAAGTTACAGGGAAAACACTGAAGCTTTCTTT. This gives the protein CASSVSYRENTEAFF.